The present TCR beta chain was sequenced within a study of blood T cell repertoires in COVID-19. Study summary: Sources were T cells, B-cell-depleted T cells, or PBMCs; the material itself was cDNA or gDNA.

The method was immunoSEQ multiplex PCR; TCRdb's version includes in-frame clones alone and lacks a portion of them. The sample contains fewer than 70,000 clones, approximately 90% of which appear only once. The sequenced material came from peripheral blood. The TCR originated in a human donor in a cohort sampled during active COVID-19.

For the CDR3, the DNA is TGTGCCAGCAGCTCGGTAGCGGAGCAGTACTTC. Its protein is CASSSVAEQYF. This rearrangement joins TRBV5-6 to TRBJ2-7, with a weak D call TRBD2 (5 bases). V was pared by 3 bases and J by 7 bases, with 8 bases between. Germline CDR1 and CDR2: SGHDT and YYEEEE. This CDR3 comprises 11 residues.